This TCR beta chain was identified during a study of T cells in Graves' hyperthyroidism and ophthalmopathy. RNA transcripts gave rise to amplified TCR beta CDR3 regions. Carried out on the TCR CDR3, a first-round RT-PCR used the HTBI primer set. TCRdb passed the multiplex PCR reads through MiXCR, listing each CDR3 protein once. The sample holds roughly 560,000 distinct CDR3 sequences; roughly 15% are singletons and the top ten take approximately 4.3%. Each ophthalmopathy patient scored at least 3 on the Clinical Activity Score and at least 4 on NOSPECS grade, with duration under 3 months. Isolation of PBMCs was performed on 8 to 10 ml fresh peripheral blood. Whole-study results and caveats: The model foresaw ophthalmopathy a median around 6.8 months prior to onset.

Concerning this clonotype itself: The antigen is not known.

Germline V lookup: CDR1 MNHNS, CDR2 SASEGT. CDR3 length: 15 residues. After removal of 3 bases from V and 4 bases from J, the junction contained 8 bases not matched to a gene. Sequenced sample: blood. The receptor comes from a middle-aged woman with Graves' ophthalmopathy. V usage is TRBV6-1 and J usage is TRBJ1-1, with TRBD1 identical over 7 bases. The CDR3 is CASSDQGEDSTEAFF. For the CDR3, the DNA is TGTGCCAGCAGTGACCAGGGGGAAGATAGCACTGAAGCTTTCTTT.